Presented here are 29 T cell receptor beta chains from one specimen sequenced in a study of CD8+ T cells in alopecia areata. Isolated RNA was reverse transcribed into cDNA used as the sequencing template. Profiled with immunoSEQ multiplex PCR; TCRdb holds only in-frame clones, not every one. The sample has about 180,000 clones, 63% seen once. This sample comprised CD4+ T cells sorted from blood, obtained at week 0. Receptor source: a human donor with alopecia areata.

The CDR3 nucleotides are TGTGCCAGCAGCTATGGGACAGTAAGCTCAGATACGCAGTATTTT. Translated: CASSYGTVSSDTQYF. The V gene is TRBV7-8, the J gene TRBJ2-3; 7 bases agree with TRBD1. The junction had 8 bases not matched to a gene; V was cut back by 4 bases and J by 4 bases. CDR3 length: 15 residues. CDR1 is SGHVS, CDR2 FQNEAQ, per germline.

This chain joins TRBV27 and TRBJ1-5; tentative D call: TRBD1 (6 bases). CDR1 and CDR2 from the germline V gene are MNHEY and SMNVEV (reference sequence). Between the trimmed V and J ends, which lost 8 bases and 11 bases, there was a span of 19 bases. The CDR3 covers 13 residues. The CDR3 loop is CASGEQGVGAQHF. The CDR3 bases are TGTGCCAGCGGGGAACAGGGCGTCGGGGCCCAGCATTTT.

V gene TRBV29-1 combines with J gene TRBJ1-2; D is ambiguous. Germline values: CDR1 SQVTM, CDR2 ANQGSEA. CDR3 length: 14 amino acids. Trimming removed 4 bases from V and 4 bases from J, with 16 bases in between. This chain's CDR3 is CSVGAGRGGYGYTF. CDR3 sequence (DNA): TGCAGCGTTGGAGCTGGGCGCGGCGGCTATGGCTACACCTTC.

CDR3 amino acids: CASSEPGAYGYTF. The CDR3 coding sequence is TGTGCCAGCAGTGAACCCGGAGCCTATGGCTACACCTTC. The V and J genes are TRBV25-1 and TRBJ1-2; D is undetermined. Per germline, CDR1 MGHDK and CDR2 SYGVNS. Trimming cost V 2 bases and J 4 bases, with 8 bases left between them. The CDR3 length is 13 residues.

The table lists this clone with a few counts. V gene TRBV9 combines with J gene TRBJ1-5; D unresolved. The CDR3 runs 15 residues. V was clipped by 0 bases and J by 5 bases, with 12 bases between them. CDR1 and CDR2 (germline): SGDLS, YYNGEE. Here the CDR3 reads CASSVAGEMYQPQHF. DNA for the CDR3: TGTGCCAGCAGCGTAGCCGGGGAAATGTATCAGCCCCAGCATTTT. Supplemented by reference TRBV9 and TRBJ1-5, the full variable domain reads DSGVTQTPKHLITATGQRVTLRCSPRSGDLSVYWYQQSLDQGLQFLIQYYNGEERAKGNILERFSAQQFPDLHSELNLSSLELGDSALYFCASSVAGEMYQPQHFGDGTRLSIL.

Concerning this clone itself: Other nucleotide sequences in the sample specify the same CDR3. The CDR3 loop is CAWSRMNTEAFF. CDR3 nucleotide sequence: TGTGCCTGGAGCAGAATGAACACTGAAGCTTTCTTT. The V call is TRBV30, the J call TRBJ1-1; no reliable D call. V was trimmed by 3 bases and J by 0 bases, leaving 5 bases between them. The CDR3 is 12 amino acids. Germline V CDR1 and CDR2: GTSNPN, SVGIG (reference sequence).

The gene calls are TRBV7-9 and TRBJ1-2; 9 positions match TRBD1. V dropped 2 bases and J dropped 6; count of bases not matched to a gene: 13. Germline V CDR1 and CDR2: SEHNR, FQNEAQ (reference sequence). This CDR3 is 17 amino acids long. CDR3 in amino acids: CASSLKLNTRTGDGYTF. The CDR3 DNA reads TGTGCCAGCAGCTTAAAACTTAATACTCGGACAGGGGATGGCTACACCTTC.

J is TRBJ1-5 and V is TRBV5-4, with D tentatively TRBD1 (6 bases). With 4 bases removed from V and 1 base from J, the gap between germline ends came to 9 bases. The germline CDR1 and CDR2 sequences are SGHNT and YYREEE (reference sequence). The CDR3 has 14 amino acids. In DNA form, the CDR3 reads TGTGCCAGCAGCACAGGGTTGAGCAATCAGCCCCAGCATTTT. Its protein product is CASSTGLSNQPQHF.

The J gene is TRBJ1-5, the V gene TRBV6-4; no reliable D call. From germline, CDR1 is MRHNA and CDR2 SNTAGT. The CDR3 runs to 14 residues. V gave up 4 bases and J gave up 5 bases, with 12 bases separating them. CDR3 sequence reads: CASSVSEGDQPQHF. As DNA, the CDR3 is TGTGCCAGCAGTGTTTCGGAGGGCGATCAGCCCCAGCATTTT.

The chain employs TRBV5-1 and TRBJ2-5; D uncertain. V was trimmed by 3 bases and J by 5 bases, leaving 11 bases between them. This CDR3 is 13 amino acids long. Germline assignment: CDR1 SGHRS and CDR2 YFSETQ. The CDR3 here is CASSYLTGETQYF. The CDR3 DNA is TGCGCCAGCAGCTACCTGACCGGGGAGACCCAGTACTTC.

The genes are TRBV6-5 and TRBJ2-2; D is perhaps TRBD1 (6 bases). The ends were cut back, 6 bases at V and 3 bases at J, with 11 bases in the middle. CDR1 MNHEY and CDR2 SVGAGI come from the germline V gene. The CDR3 is 14 residues long. This CDR3 reads CASRGTPYTGELFF. As DNA, the CDR3 is TGTGCCAGCAGGGGGACACCATACACCGGGGAGCTGTTTTTT.

This clone was recorded a few times. The chain employs TRBV5-1 and TRBJ2-7; D unclear. V was cut by 4 bases and J by 6 bases, with 11 bases left in between. Germline lookup yields CDR1 SGHRS and CDR2 YFSETQ. The CDR3 has 12 residues. The CDR3 DNA follows: TGCGCCAGCAGCGCAGAGTTCGGCGAGCAGTACTTC. It translates to CASSAEFGEQYF.

The rearrangement links TRBV5-6 to TRBJ2-5; no clear D gene. The CDR3 sequence is 12 residues long. The V end lost 4 bases, the J end lost 4 bases, and 8 bases lay between the germline ends. CDR1 is SGHDT and CDR2 is YYEEEE in the germline V gene. CDR3 nucleotides: TGTGCCAGCAGCCGGACCGCAGAGACCCAGTACTTC. Translation: CASSRTAETQYF.

The V and J genes are TRBV20-1 and TRBJ2-1; no definite D call. Germline V lookup: CDR1 DFQATT, CDR2 SNEGSKA (reference sequence). This CDR3 is 11 amino acids long. V was cut by 4 bases and J by 7 bases, with 8 bases left in between. CDR3 nucleotides: TGCAGTGCTATCAAGACAAATGAGCAGTTCTTC. Protein: CSAIKTNEQFF.

The rearrangement links TRBV30 to TRBJ2-4; possibly TRBD1 for D (6 bases). CDR1 and CDR2 (germline): GTSNPN, SVGIG (reference sequence). V lost 3 bases, J lost 7 bases, and 16 bases lay in between. CDR3 length: 14 residues. The CDR3 region has the DNA TGTGCCTGGAGGTGGAAGGCAGGGGCGAACATTCAGTACTTC. Translated, it gives CAWRWKAGANIQYF.

This chain links TRBV10-2 with TRBJ2-1; maybe TRBD2 (6 bases). The CDR3 length is 14 residues. Looked up from germline, CDR1 is WSHSY and CDR2 is SAAADI. V was shortened by 8 bases and J by 4 bases, with 15 bases between the two germline ends. Here the CDR3 DNA reads TGCGCCAGCTGCGAAGGAGGGGTATACAATGAGCAGTTCTTC. It encodes CASCEGGVYNEQFF.

The chain joins TRBV7-2 to TRBJ2-2; D not resolved. Germline values: CDR1 SGHTA, CDR2 FQGNSA. V was pared by 1 base and J by 0 bases, with 3 bases between. The CDR3 length is 14 residues. The CDR3 reads CASSLDSNTGELFF. The CDR3 DNA reads as TGTGCCAGCAGCTTAGACTCGAACACCGGGGAGCTGTTTTTT. The variable domain in full, completed from reference TRBV7-2 and TRBJ2-2, reads GAGVSQSPSNKVTEKGKDVELRCDPISGHTALYWYRQSLGQGLEFLIYFQGNSAPDKSGLPSDRFSAERTGGSVSTLTIQRTQQEDSAVYLCASSLDSNTGELFFGEGSRLTVL.

This clone was found a few times. The rearrangement links TRBV9 to TRBJ1-2; a possible D gene is TRBD1 (5 bases). The CDR3 has 14 amino acids. Trimming removed 7 bases at V and 2 bases at J, with 15 bases between. CDR1 SGDLS and CDR2 YYNGEE come from the germline V gene. The CDR3 sequence is CASGGVGRNYGYTF. CDR3 sequence (DNA): TGTGCCAGCGGAGGGGTAGGGCGGAACTATGGCTACACCTTC.

The chain couples TRBV29-1 to TRBJ1-1; D unresolved. Germline lookup yields CDR1 SQVTM and CDR2 ANQGSEA. This CDR3 region has 12 residues. The V and J ends lost 4 bases and 3 bases respectively, with 9 bases between them. CDR3: CSVGEIYTEAFF. Here the CDR3 DNA reads TGCAGCGTTGGAGAGATATACACTGAAGCTTTCTTT. The whole variable domain, filled in from reference TRBV29-1 and TRBJ1-1, reads SAVISQKPSRDICQRGTSLTIQCQVDSQVTMMFWYRQQPGQSLTLIATANQGSEATYESGFVIDKFPISRPNLTFSTLTVSNMSPEDSSIYLCSVGEIYTEAFFGQGTRLTVV.

As concerns this clone: Within the sample, other DNA sequences also encode this same CDR3. This chain links TRBV29-1 with TRBJ1-5, with 9 bases aligning to TRBD1. The CDR3 is 13 amino acids. J was trimmed by 3 bases and V by 6 bases; bases with no gene match: 3. Germline CDR1 is SQVTM and CDR2 is ANQGSEA. The CDR3 protein is CSVGQGLNQPQHF. CDR3 sequence (DNA): TGCAGCGTGGGACAGGGTCTCAATCAGCCCCAGCATTTT.

The chain is built from TRBV18 and TRBJ1-6; no reliable D call. The CDR3 extends over 14 amino acids. The V gene lost 3 bases and the J gene lost 10 bases, with 13 bases spanning the gap. Germline CDR1 and CDR2: KGHSH and LQKENI. CDR3: CASSPIGLESPLHF. The DNA of the CDR3 is TGTGCCAGCTCACCCATTGGCCTCGAGTCACCCCTCCACTTT.

This clone was counted between two and nine times. V is TRBV29-1 and J is TRBJ1-1, with D unresolved. Germline values: CDR1 SQVTM, CDR2 ANQGSEA. This CDR3 comprises 13 residues. The ends were cut back, 6 bases at V and 0 bases at J, with 11 bases in the middle. In DNA, the CDR3 is TGCAGCGTGCTACCGGGTCTGAACACTGAAGCTTTCTTT. Translated: CSVLPGLNTEAFF.

This clone was counted a few times. The chain carries TRBV2 and TRBJ1-6; a possible D gene is TRBD1 (6 bases). Per germline, CDR1 SNHLY and CDR2 FYNNEI. The CDR3 is made up of 12 amino acids. Trimming cost V 6 bases and J 9 bases, with 9 bases left between them. The CDR3 DNA reads TGTGCCAGCAGCTACAGGGTTTCACCCCTCCACTTT. It yields the protein CASSYRVSPLHF.

This clone has a single count. V usage is TRBV29-1 and J usage is TRBJ1-2, with 11 nucleotides matching TRBD1. Germline trimming cut 6 bases from V and 3 bases from J; bases unmatched to any gene: 6. CDR3 length: 14 residues. Per germline, CDR1 SQVTM and CDR2 ANQGSEA. CDR3 amino acids: CSVRRTGGDYGYTF. Here the CDR3 DNA reads TGCAGCGTCCGTCGGACAGGGGGCGACTATGGCTACACCTTC.

This clone has a single count. The chain recombines TRBV29-1 with TRBJ2-7; D is unresolved. The CDR3 sequence is 11 residues long. Trimming cost V 6 bases and J 3 bases, with 9 bases left between them. In germline, CDR1 is SQVTM, CDR2 ANQGSEA. This chain's CDR3 is CSVRLFYEQYF. In DNA, the CDR3 is TGCAGCGTGAGGCTGTTCTACGAGCAGTACTTC.

This clone is judged medium-sized. The V and J genes are TRBV12-5 and TRBJ2-6; D tentatively fits TRBD1 or TRBD2 (5 bases each). In germline, CDR1 is LGHNT, CDR2 FRNRAP. This CDR3 is built from 18 residues. The ends were cut back, 2 bases at V and 0 bases at J, with 14 bases in the middle. CDR3 amino acids: CASGLPFGGSSGANVLTF. CDR3 DNA sequence: TGTGCTAGTGGTTTGCCCTTTGGGGGATCCTCTGGGGCCAACGTCCTGACTTTC.

This chain joins TRBV2 and TRBJ1-6; a possible D gene is TRBD1 (6 bases). Germline CDR1 reads SNHLY; CDR2 reads FYNNEI. Trimming stripped 8 bases from V and 5 bases from J, with 10 bases between. The CDR3 has 13 residues. CDR3 amino acids: CASLGHNNSPLHF. The CDR3 nucleotides are TGTGCCAGCCTGGGACACAATAATTCACCCCTCCACTTT.

This clone was seen a few times. The J gene is TRBJ1-2, the V gene TRBV13; D is uncertain. The CDR3 contains 12 residues. V was shortened by 5 bases and J by 1 base, with 5 bases between the two germline ends. Germline CDR1 is PRHDT and CDR2 is FYEKMQ (reference sequence). As DNA, the CDR3 is TGTGCCAGCAGCGACCTTAACTATGGCTACACCTTC. Amino acids: CASSDLNYGYTF.

This sequence joins TRBV29-1 and TRBJ1-2, with D unclear. Germline CDR1 SQVTM, CDR2 ANQGSEA. Trimming removed 6 bases at V and 4 bases at J, with 18 bases between. The CDR3 has 14 amino acids. CDR3 sequence reads: CSVPRALEGYGYTF. In nucleotides, the CDR3 is TGCAGCGTCCCCCGGGCCCTTGAGGGCTATGGCTACACCTTC. Filled out from reference TRBV29-1 and TRBJ1-2, the complete variable domain reads SAVISQKPSRDICQRGTSLTIQCQVDSQVTMMFWYRQQPGQSLTLIATANQGSEATYESGFVIDKFPISRPNLTFSTLTVSNMSPEDSSIYLCSVPRALEGYGYTFGSGTRLTVV.